The 6 T cell receptor beta chains below were found in one sample sequenced in a study of CXCR3-negative and CXCR3-positive naive CD8 T cells. UMI-labeled TRB cDNA libraries were prepared by 5' RACE. TCRdb reworked the 5' RACE reads into one entry per CDR3 protein, no DNA. The table lists 65,000 to 85,000 distinct CDR3 sequences. The sample taken for sequencing was naive CXCR3- CD8+ T cells from blood. As to subset: CD45RO-CCR7+CD27+CD95- naive CD8+ T cells lacking CXCR3 (TNR3-). These TCRs come from a human donor in good health. Some clones in this sample may be carry-over from other donors' samples.

The genes are TRBV7-8 and TRBJ2-3. The CDR3 length is 13 residues. The V gene's germline CDR1 is SGHVS and CDR2 FQNEAQ. The CDR3 loop reads CASSLVGVDTQYF. Filled out from reference TRBV7-8 and TRBJ2-3, the complete variable domain reads GAGVSQSPRYKVAKRGQDVALRCDPISGHVSLFWYQQALGQGPEFLTYFQNEAQLDKSGLPSDRFFAERPEGSVSTLKIQRTQQEDSAVYLCASSLVGVDTQYFGPGTRLTVL.

The V gene is TRBV12-3 or TRBV12-4, the J gene TRBJ2-7; absent DNA, TCRdb's TRBD1 call cannot be checked. This CDR3 region has 13 residues. The CDR3 spells CASRSGQGYEQYF.

CDR3 protein: CASSQWDGKGDGYTF. The chain combines TRBV4-3 with TRBJ1-2; lacking DNA, the TRBD1 call made by TCRdb goes unchecked. This CDR3 is built from 15 residues. Germline values: CDR1 LGHNA, CDR2 YSLEER.

CDR3 sequence reads: CASSPPPAVLAQYF. The chain has TRBV7-8 and TRBJ2-5; the TCRdb call, TRBD2, lacks DNA for checking. Germline CDR1 and CDR2: SGHVS and FQNEAQ. The CDR3 is 14 residues long.

The CDR3: CSVVSQGRYEQYF. This chain uses TRBV29-1 with TRBJ2-7; checking the TCRdb D call of TRBD1 is not possible without DNA. CDR3 length: 13 residues. Per germline, CDR1 SQVTM and CDR2 ANQGSEA.

This chain connects TRBV29-1 to TRBJ1-2; TCRdb calls TRBD1, which cannot be checked without DNA. Germline V gene lookup returns CDR1 SQVTM and CDR2 ANQGSEA. CDR3 length: 13 residues. This CDR3 is CSVPHSRVYGYTF.